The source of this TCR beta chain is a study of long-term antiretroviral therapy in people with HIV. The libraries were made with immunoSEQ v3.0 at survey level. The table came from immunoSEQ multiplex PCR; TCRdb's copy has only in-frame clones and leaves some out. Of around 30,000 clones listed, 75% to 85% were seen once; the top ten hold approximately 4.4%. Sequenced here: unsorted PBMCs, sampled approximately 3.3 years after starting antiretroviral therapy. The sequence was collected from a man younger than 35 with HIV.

The CDR3 here is CASSPGQGANEQYF. The DNA of the CDR3 is TGCGCCAGCAGCCCTGGCCAGGGGGCGAACGAGCAGTACTTC. The chain is built from TRBV5-1 and TRBJ2-7; TRBD1 matches at 8 bases. J gave up 5 bases and V 4 bases, and 8 bases lay outside the gene matches. The CDR3 is 14 amino acids. CDR1 and CDR2 (germline): SGHRS, YFSETQ.